In its sample, the clone carrying this TCR beta chain was seen many times. This specimen comes from a study of early T cells in non-severe SARS-CoV-2 infection. In the library, individual cDNA molecules carried attached unique molecular identifiers. A single record per CDR3 protein comes from TCRdb applying MiXCR to the 5' RACE reads. The sample includes 50,000 to 65,000 distinct CDR3 sequences, 20% to 25% of them seen just once. The sample in question was whole blood, obtained at baseline. The source is an adult who was a healthcare worker with PCR-confirmed SARS-CoV-2 infection or an uninfected control (not recorded which).

CDR3 DNA: TGTGCCAGCAGTGGAGGGTTTGGGGCCAACGTCCTGACTTTC. It is translated as CASSGGFGANVLTF. The chain carries TRBV6-1 and TRBJ2-6, with D possibly TRBD2 on 5 matching bases. Between the trimmed V and J ends, which lost 4 bases and 3 bases, there was a span of 7 bases. The CDR3 runs to 14 residues. Germline V gene sequence: CDR1 MNHNS, CDR2 SASEGT.